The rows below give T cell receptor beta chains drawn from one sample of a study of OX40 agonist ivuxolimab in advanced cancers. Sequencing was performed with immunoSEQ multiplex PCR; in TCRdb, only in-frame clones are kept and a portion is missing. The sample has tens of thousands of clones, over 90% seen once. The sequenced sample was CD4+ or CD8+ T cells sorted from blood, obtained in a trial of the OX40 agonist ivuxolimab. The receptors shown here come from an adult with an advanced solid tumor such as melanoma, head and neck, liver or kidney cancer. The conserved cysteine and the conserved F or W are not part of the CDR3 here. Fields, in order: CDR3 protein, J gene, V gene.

CDR3: ASSLGTGLGNTIY; J: TRBJ1-3; V: TRBV5-6
CDR3: SVPGSTGEDIQY; J: TRBJ2-4; V: TRBV29-1
CDR3: ASSWGLAGGPLDTQY; J: TRBJ2-3; V: TRBV7-8
CDR3: ASSPGQRDTEAF; J: TRBJ1-1; V: TRBV19
CDR3: ASSWGMNTEAF; J: TRBJ1-1; V: TRBV25-1
CDR3: AEQRPRNEQF; J: TRBJ2-1; V: TRBV2
CDR3: ASSFGQGTYEQY; J: TRBJ2-7; V: TRBV11-2
CDR3: ASSLDSGGERNTEAF; J: TRBJ1-1; V: TRBV7-8
CDR3: ASSDFNQPQH; J: TRBJ1-5; V: TRBV6-1
CDR3: ATSREDRGNSPLH; J: TRBJ1-6; V: TRBV15
CDR3: ASSSPGPTTQY; J: TRBJ2-3; V: TRBV7-8
CDR3: ASRAIRTDSYEQY; J: TRBJ2-7; V: TRBV2
CDR3: ASSLATGTNTEAF; J: TRBJ1-1; V: TRBV5-4
CDR3: ATSSPGETQY; J: TRBJ2-5; V: TRBV15
CDR3: ASSLGDSYEQY; J: TRBJ2-7; V: TRBV11-2
CDR3: ASSQGTSSYNEQF; J: TRBJ2-1; V: TRBV19
CDR3: SVVVAKNIQY; J: TRBJ2-4; V: TRBV29-1
CDR3: ASSLGGGQETQY; J: TRBJ2-5; V: TRBV7-6
CDR3: ASSLAGTSRGEQF; J: TRBJ2-1; V: TRBV7-8
CDR3: ASSQVGTSGQETQY; J: TRBJ2-5; V: TRBV4-1
CDR3: ASSWPRGGNYGYT; J: TRBJ1-2; V: TRBV9
CDR3: ASSEGRVGSTEQY; J: TRBJ2-7; V: TRBV2
CDR3: ASRLGAPNTEAF; J: TRBJ1-1; V: TRBV19
CDR3: SVFPGDRNYGYT; J: TRBJ1-2; V: TRBV29-1
CDR3: ASSVAPGGYEQY; J: TRBJ2-7; V: TRBV9
CDR3: ASSFRTGEQY; J: TRBJ2-7; V: TRBV5-4
CDR3: ATSRDRLAADSGNTIY; J: TRBJ1-3; V: TRBV15
CDR3: ATKPSRAGPDTQY; J: TRBJ2-3; V: TRBV10-2
CDR3: AISAGKNTEAF; J: TRBJ1-1; V: TRBV10-3
CDR3: ASSRDRPIFSGNTIY; J: TRBJ1-3; V: TRBV5-6
CDR3: ASSLITSGDRDTQY; J: TRBJ2-3; V: TRBV5-6
CDR3: ASSPAGGQAF; J: TRBJ1-1; V: TRBV11-3
CDR3: ASSIDRDYGYT; J: TRBJ1-2; V: TRBV19
CDR3: ASSLRSGRNEQY; J: TRBJ2-7; V: TRBV6-5
CDR3: ASSSSTGRNTEAF; J: TRBJ1-1; V: TRBV27
CDR3: TSSPDRVSSVYGYT; J: TRBJ1-2; V: TRBV1
CDR3: AWSVPWNTEAF; J: TRBJ1-1; V: TRBV30
CDR3: ASSVVSHTEAF; J: TRBJ1-1; V: TRBV9
CDR3: SPLRGYTQY; J: TRBJ2-3; V: TRBV20-1
CDR3: ASSERGRVPHSYEQY; J: TRBJ2-7; V: TRBV25-1
CDR3: ASTTGPDSYT; J: TRBJ1-2; V: TRBV19
CDR3: AWSVLTGLTNYGYT; J: TRBJ1-2; V: TRBV30
CDR3: ASSFYTSTYEQY; J: TRBJ2-7; V: TRBV5-1
CDR3: ASSPTGYPEAF; J: TRBJ1-1; V: TRBV27
CDR3: ATKDRGDNQPQH; J: TRBJ1-5; V: TRBV27
CDR3: ASSQASLSYEQY; J: TRBJ2-7; V: TRBV4-1
CDR3: ASKREGGGDEQY; J: TRBJ2-7; V: TRBV6-5
CDR3: ASGKADSNQPQH; J: TRBJ1-5; V: TRBV6-4
CDR3: ASSLSLGITDTQY; J: TRBJ2-3; V: TRBV6-1
CDR3: ASTPTGGSTGELF; J: TRBJ2-2; V: TRBV9
CDR3: ASRTGNQPQH; J: TRBJ1-5; V: TRBV6-5